This T cell receptor beta chain stems from a study of regulatory T cells in long-lasting Graves disease. Study-wide results and caveats: Persistent disease was characterized by preferential usage of TRBV28, TRBJ1-2 and TRBJ2-5. Those with persistent Graves' had less TCR diversity than newly diagnosed patients.

The CDR3 extends over 15 amino acids. Germline V gene sequence: CDR1 SGHDT, CDR2 YYEEEE. With iRepertoire HTBI primers and Arm-PCR of CDR3 regions, TCR beta libraries were built. From the multiplex PCR reads, TCRdb called clonotypes with MiXCR, one entry per CDR3 protein. The sample includes 360,000 or so distinct CDR3 sequences, around 15% of them seen just once. Turning to this clonotype: Its specificity is not known. Sequence at one end of the junction differs from germline and may be a read error.

Time point described: newly diagnosed GD, antithyroid drugs for less than 3 months. PBMC RNA served as the TCR library source. Roughly 9 milliliters of peripheral blood went into EDTA tubes. This sample also belongs to another study, concerning T cells in Graves' hyperthyroidism and ophthalmopathy. That study reports: The HTBI primer set served for first-round RT-PCR of the TCR CDR3.

The input for sequencing was peripheral blood mononuclear cells (PBMCs), taken at new diagnosis, from a patient treated with antithyroid drugs. This TCR derives from a woman aged 18-29 years with Graves disease. The chain uses TRBV5-6 and TRBJ2-1; no firm D call. The CDR3 coding sequence is TGTGCCAGCAGCTTCGGAGCGAGCTCCTACAGTGAGCAGTTCTTC. It is translated as CASSFGASSYSEQFF.